Presented here are 32 T cell receptor beta chains from one specimen sequenced in a study of tumor and adjacent non-tumor tissue in lung cancer. The template was RNA from unsorted bulk tissue. This non-tumor lung sample came from over 3 cm beyond the tumor edge. The library came from three nested PCR rounds adapted from ARM-PCR protocols. From the multiplex PCR reads, TCRdb called clonotypes with MiXCR, one entry per CDR3 protein. The repertoire holds roughly 82,000 distinct CDR3 sequences, around 76% seen once, with 20% to 25% in the top ten. Sequenced material: distant non-tumor lung tissue. The receptors shown here come from a woman aged 50 to 60 with non-small cell lung cancer.

About this clonotype itself: A read error is possible here, since a much larger clone lies one base away. The chain has TRBV4-2 and TRBJ1-4; unclear D gene. Deletions cut 5 bases from V and 7 bases from J, with 11 bases between. The germline gives CDR1 LGHNA, CDR2 YNFKEQ. This CDR3 contains 13 residues. CDR3 protein: CASSKDGSEKLFF. As DNA, the CDR3 is TGTGCCAGCAGCAAGGACGGGAGTGAAAAACTGTTTTTT.

In the case of this clonotype: A junction boundary mismatches the germline segment, possibly from a read error. The genes are TRBV6-1 and TRBJ1-1; no reliable D call. Germline CDR1 MNHNS, CDR2 SASEGT. This CDR3 comprises 16 residues. CDR3 nucleotide sequence: TGTGCCGGCAGTGACCGCTGGGAAAGGGTGAACACTGAAGTTTTCTTT. This codes for CAGSDRWERVNTEVFF.

The gene calls are TRBV11-2 and TRBJ2-7, with 9 bases lining up with TRBD1. The CDR3 consists of 15 residues. The V segment lost 9 bases and the J segment 4 bases; nucleotides outside the gene matches: 13. Germline-derived CDR1 and CDR2 are SGHAT and FQNNGV. CDR3 nucleotides: TGTGCCAGGAGCACCGGGACAGGGCGCATATACGAGCAGTACTTC. Translating gives CARSTGTGRIYEQYF.

The chain has TRBV10-1 and TRBJ2-1; TRBD2 agrees at 8 bases. Germline loops: CDR1 WNHNN, CDR2 SYGVQD (reference sequence). The CDR3 totals 15 residues. The ends lost 9 bases at V and 12 bases at J; junction bases unmatched: 19. CDR3: CASNEFTSGDTSQFF. In nucleotides, the CDR3 is TGCGCCAGTAATGAGTTTACTAGCGGCGATACCTCGCAGTTCTTC.

With respect to this clonotype: The germline gene is not matched at one end of the junction; a read error may be the cause. The chain is built from TRBV5-6 and TRBJ2-2; 10 bases are a match to TRBD1. CDR1 is SGHDT, CDR2 YYEEEE, per germline. The CDR3 consists of 17 residues. The CDR3 region is CDSSMDPGQGRTWELFF. The DNA for the CDR3 is TGTGACAGCAGCATGGACCCGGGACAGGGGAGAACCTGGGAGCTGTTTTTT.

As concerns this clonotype: Its ends do not fully match the called genes, so a read error is possible. V and J are TRBV20-1 and TRBJ2-3, with 7 bases that match TRBD2. This CDR3 spans 14 amino acids. Germline CDR1 and CDR2: DFQATT and SNEGSKA (reference sequence). DNA for the CDR3: TGCAATGCTAGTTCTGTGGGAGGGACAGATACGCAGTATTTT. This sequence encodes CNASSVGGTDTQYF.

Points on this clonotype: The junction and the germline gene differ at one end; a read error may be behind it. The V gene is TRBV12-3 or TRBV12-4, the J gene TRBJ2-7; 8 bases are a match to TRBD1. The CDR3 loop spans 12 amino acids. The CDR3 sequence is CAGKGQAYEQNF. The CDR3 DNA sequence: TGTGCCGGCAAGGGACAGGCCTACGAGCAGAACTTC.

This clonotype appeared many times. The J gene is TRBJ2-1, the V gene TRBV10-3, with D tentatively TRBD2 (5 bases). Germline V gene sequence: CDR1 ENHRY, CDR2 SYGVKD. The ends were cut back, 4 bases at V and 3 bases at J, with 7 bases in the middle. The CDR3 length is 13 residues. DNA for the CDR3: TGTGCCATCAGTGTCGGACTCTACAATGAGCAGTTCTTC. It specifies CAISVGLYNEQFF.

This clonotype was seen at least ten times. The chain employs TRBV20-1 and TRBJ2-5; 10 nucleotides line up with TRBD2. This CDR3 comprises 14 residues. Germline V gives CDR1 DFQATT, CDR2 SNEGSKA (reference sequence). Losses at the gene ends were 5 bases for V and 4 bases for J; bases not matched to a gene: 7. Written as DNA, the CDR3 is TGCAGTGCTTTAGCGGGAGGAGACGGAGAGACCCAGTACTTC. Translated: CSALAGGDGETQYF.

The chain carries TRBV6-5 and TRBJ2-5, with D possibly matching TRBD2 (6 bases). The CDR3 sequence is 16 residues long. CDR1 and CDR2 (germline): MNHEY, SVGAGI. Deletions cut 7 bases from V and 9 bases from J, with 27 bases between. The CDR3 DNA reads TGTGCCAGCAACGGGTGGAAGGAGGGGACGGTGCAGGCCCAGTACTTC. Amino acid sequence: CASNGWKEGTVQAQYF.

This clonotype was counted between two and nine times. This may arise from a read error, as a much more abundant clone is one base away. CDR3 DNA sequence: TGTGCCAGCAGTTACATCTCCGAGCAGTACTTC. Translation gives CASSYISEQYF. V and J are TRBV6-5 and TRBJ2-7; D ambiguous. The CDR3 consists of 11 residues. V gave up 2 bases and J gave up 6 bases, with 5 bases separating them. Germline V gene lookup returns CDR1 MNHEY and CDR2 SVGAGI.

On this clonotype itself: The junction departs from the called germline gene at one end, perhaps through a read error. V usage is TRBV11-2 and J usage is TRBJ2-1, with TRBD1 identical over 7 bases. The CDR3 is made up of 14 amino acids. Germline loops: CDR1 SGHAT, CDR2 FQNNGV. Here the CDR3 reads CTSSSLAGTAMQFF. The CDR3 coding sequence is TGTACCAGCAGCTCTCTTGCCGGGACAGCAATGCAGTTTTTC.

To note about this clonotype: The conserved closing phenylalanine or tryptophan is absent in this CDR3, likely reflecting a read error. The chain has TRBV6-5 and TRBJ2-5, with D perhaps matching TRBD2 (5 bases). Germline loops: CDR1 MNHEY, CDR2 SVGAGI. The CDR3 spans 17 residues. In DNA form, the CDR3 reads TGTGTCAGCAGGTCCCTCTACACTAGTGGGAGTAGGGAGACCCAGTACCTC. Amino acid sequence: CVSRSLYTSGSRETQYL.

Note on this clonotype: The germline gene is not matched at one end of the junction; a read error may be the cause. This chain connects TRBV11-1 to TRBJ2-1; D is possibly TRBD1 or TRBD2 (5 bases each). The CDR3 covers 15 residues. Germline CDR1 is SGHAT and CDR2 is FQDESV (reference sequence). This chain's CDR3 is CVSSPTGADDNEQFF. CDR3 DNA: TGTGTCAGCAGCCCTACCGGGGCGGATGACAATGAGCAGTTCTTC.

This clonotype has ten or more counts. The CDR3 nucleotides are TGTGCCAGTAGGGGACTAGCGGGAGTAATAGATACGCAGTATTTT. This encodes CASRGLAGVIDTQYF. The chain employs TRBV19 and TRBJ2-3; 14 nucleotides match TRBD2. Looked up from germline, CDR1 is LNHDA and CDR2 is SQIVND (reference sequence). Unmatched junction bases numbered 4, after V lost 6 bases and J lost 5 bases. This CDR3 spans 15 amino acids.

Regarding this clonotype: The junction does not match germline at one end; this may be a read error. The chain couples TRBV5-8 to TRBJ1-5, with D possibly being TRBD1 (5 bases). This CDR3 contains 15 residues. Germline lookup yields CDR1 SGHTS and CDR2 YDEGEE. Here the CDR3 reads CASFARGISNQPQHF. The CDR3 DNA reads TGTGCCAGCTTCGCAAGGGGTATTAGCAATCAGCCACAGCATTTT.

V is TRBV20-1 and J is TRBJ1-5, with D hard to call. CDR3 size: 18 residues. Germline V gene data show CDR1 as DFQATT and CDR2 as SNEGSKA (reference sequence). Here the CDR3 DNA reads TGCAAAGCTAGAGATATTCGTGGTGCGGGTTCCTTCGCTCAGCCCCAGCATTTT. Protein product: CKARDIRGAGSFAQPQHF.

This clonotype has more than one count but fewer than ten. J is TRBJ2-1 and V is TRBV9; D might be TRBD1 (5 bases). V was cut by 4 bases and J by 7 bases, with 18 bases left in between. Germline values: CDR1 SGDLS, CDR2 YYNGEE. The CDR3 is made up of 15 amino acids. As DNA, the CDR3 is TGTGCCAGCAGCCCCCAGTACCAGGGTCGGAATGAGCAGTTCTTC. The encoded protein is CASSPQYQGRNEQFF.

A note on this clonotype: This clone may be a read error of a much larger clone one base away. The chain links TRBV6-4 to TRBJ2-2, with D possibly matching TRBD2 (6 bases). Trimming stripped 8 bases from V and 2 bases from J, with 12 bases between. This CDR3 contains 14 residues. The germline gives CDR1 MRHNA, CDR2 SNTAGT. Here the CDR3 DNA reads TGTGCCAGCCAGCTAGCGATTAACACCGGGGAGCTGTTTTTT. It translates to CASQLAINTGELFF.

Remarks on this clonotype: Since no conserved phenylalanine or tryptophan closes the CDR3, a read error is the likely cause. V gene TRBV6-6 combines with J gene TRBJ2-3; D is perhaps TRBD1 (5 bases). CDR3 length: 14 residues. V lost 11 bases to trimming and J lost 11 bases, with 26 bases between them. Per the germline V gene, CDR1 is MNHNY and CDR2 is SVGAGI (reference sequence). Written as DNA, the CDR3 is TGTGCCTGCACCGAAGACAGTACCACAGACATGCAGTATATT. Translation gives CACTEDSTTDMQYI.

Notes on this clonotype: The junction and the germline gene differ at one end; a read error may be behind it. The V gene is TRBV6-6, the J gene TRBJ1-5; possible D gene TRBD1, 6 bases. Germline CDR1 is MNHNY and CDR2 is SVGAGI (reference sequence). The CDR3 runs to 15 residues. CDR3 amino acids: CTSTPQGRINQPQHF. Written as DNA, the CDR3 is TGTACCAGCACCCCACAGGGACGGATAAATCAGCCCCAGCATTTT.

This clonotype was observed a single time. One base away lies a much larger clone, so this may be a sequencing read error. The chain carries TRBV24-1 and TRBJ2-3, with D possibly TRBD2 on 6 matching bases. CDR3 length equals 15 residues. The germline V and J ends were trimmed by 11 bases and 5 bases, with 22 bases remaining between them. Germline V gene data show CDR1 as KGHDR and CDR2 as SFDVKD. The CDR3 sequence: CAISPSGTAVDTQYF. DNA for the CDR3: TGTGCCATCAGCCCATCCGGGACTGCGGTAGATACGCAGTATTTT.

The chain joins TRBV6-6 to TRBJ2-5; a weak D match, TRBD1 (6 bases). V dropped 2 bases and J dropped 3 bases, with 16 bases sitting between them. CDR3 length equals 16 residues. Germline values: CDR1 MNHNY, CDR2 SVGAGI (reference sequence). DNA for the CDR3: TGTGCCAGCAGTTACCCACCGGGACAATATGAAGAGACCCAGTACTTC. It translates to CASSYPPGQYEETQYF.

The table lists this clonotype with a count of one. V is TRBV12-3 or TRBV12-4 and J is TRBJ1-1; no clear D. The CDR3 runs to 14 residues. V was shortened by 5 bases and J by 8 bases, with 18 bases between the two germline ends. The CDR3: CASSKTALNIEAFF. In nucleotides, the CDR3 is TGTGCCAGCAGTAAAACAGCCTTGAACATAGAAGCTTTCTTT.

As to this clonotype: Likely a read error: the CDR3 ends without its conserved phenylalanine or tryptophan. The chain carries TRBV4-2 and TRBJ2-3, with 9 bases identical to TRBD2. From germline, CDR1 is LGHNA and CDR2 YNFKEQ. V lost 4 bases, J lost 1 base, and 18 bases stayed unmatched. The CDR3 runs 20 residues. Here the CDR3 reads CASSPTPGLAGGSCTDTQYL. The CDR3 bases are TGTGCCAGCAGCCCTACTCCGGGACTAGCAGGAGGGTCTTGCACAGATACGCAGTATTTA.

Remarks on this clonotype: Germline and junction disagree at one end, which may indicate a read error. The chain employs TRBV6-5 and TRBJ2-7; D is ambiguous. The CDR3 runs 11 residues. The germline V gene has CDR1 MNHEY and CDR2 SVGAGI. CDR3 in DNA: TGTGTCAGCAGTACCATTTACGGGCACTACTTC. As protein: CVSSTIYGHYF.

The rearrangement uses TRBV6-6 and TRBJ2-7, with D unclear. The CDR3 consists of 11 residues. Germline V gene sequence: CDR1 MNHNY, CDR2 SVGAGI (reference sequence). V lost 5 bases, J lost 11 bases, and 13 bases lay in between. The CDR3 DNA reads as TGTGCCAGCAGTCTGGGCTACAAGAAGTACTTC. Residues: CASSLGYKKYF.

Of note for this clonotype: This may be a read error: a much more frequent sequence differs by one nucleotide. This chain connects TRBV18 to TRBJ1-1; D gene ambiguous. The V end was cut by 0 bases, the J end by 5 bases, with 22 bases between. Germline assignment: CDR1 KGHSH and CDR2 LQKENI. The CDR3 spans 18 residues. CDR3 nucleotides: TGTGCCAGCTCACCACCGAACATGGGTCTGAGAGGGAGGACTGAAGCTTTCTTT. This sequence encodes CASSPPNMGLRGRTEAFF.

As regards this clonotype: No conserved phenylalanine or tryptophan is present at the end of the CDR3, so a read error is the likely explanation. This sequence joins TRBV20-1 and TRBJ2-2; D is unresolved. CDR1 is DFQATT and CDR2 is SNEGSKA in the germline V gene (reference sequence). V lost 0 bases to trimming and J lost 4 bases, with 3 bases between them. This CDR3 is 12 amino acids long. The CDR3 here is CSARDTTGELFS. CDR3 sequence (DNA): TGCAGTGCTAGAGATACCACCGGGGAGCTGTTTTCT.

A word on this clonotype: One junction end does not reproduce the germline sequence, and a read error may be involved. CDR3 nucleotide sequence: TGTGCCAGTCCAGAAGGTCCTTACGAGCAATACTTC. Its translation: CASPEGPYEQYF. V usage is TRBV12-3 or TRBV12-4 and J usage is TRBJ2-7; unclear D gene. The CDR3 loop spans 12 amino acids.

Details on this clonotype: The CDR3 carries no conserved terminal phenylalanine or tryptophan, so it likely arises from a read error. The rearrangement uses TRBV12-3 or TRBV12-4 and TRBJ2-2; 9 bases align to TRBD1. This CDR3 is built from 16 residues. The CDR3 reads CASSIGTGTNTWELFS. In DNA, the CDR3 is TGTGCCAGCAGTATAGGGACAGGGACAAACACCTGGGAGCTGTTTTCT.

This clonotype was counted a single time. Germline is not matched at one junction end, which may reflect a read error. This chain links TRBV29-1 with TRBJ2-1, with 10 bases lining up with TRBD2. Germline assignment: CDR1 SQVTM and CDR2 ANQGSEA. The CDR3 is made up of 13 amino acids. The CDR3 protein is CRAKKREGSERFF. The CDR3 nucleotides read TGCAGGGCCAAGAAGCGGGAGGGAAGTGAGCGGTTCTTC.